These T cell receptor beta chains were read from a single sample in a study of early T cells in non-severe SARS-CoV-2 infection. A single record per CDR3 protein comes from TCRdb applying MiXCR to the 5' RACE reads. The sample carries some 60,000 distinct CDR3 sequences, approximately 9% recorded once. The sample consisted of whole blood. These receptors all stem from an adult who was a healthcare worker with PCR-confirmed SARS-CoV-2 infection or an uninfected control (not recorded which). Each CDR3 is given with its conserved first and last residue. A D gene is named only where the DNA matches it firmly. Some rows have no size entry. The others give once, few or many, or a class for an expanded clone.

d_call: TRBD1
cdr3_length: 15
j_call: TRBJ1-1
clone_size: NA
v_call: TRBV10-1
cdr3_nt: TGCGCCAGCAGTGAGTCACAGGGGCTCGGCACTGAAGCTTTCTTT
cdr3_aa: CASSESQGLGTEAFF

d_call: NA
cdr3_length: 12
j_call: TRBJ2-1
clone_size: NA
v_call: TRBV7-2
cdr3_nt: TGTGCCAGCAGCTCCTCACTAGGCGGGCAGTTCTTC
cdr3_aa: CASSSSLGGQFF

d_call: NA
cdr3_length: 17
j_call: TRBJ2-3
clone_size: few
v_call: TRBV14
cdr3_nt: TGTGCCAGCAGCCAAGCTTTCGGACTGTTCGTCACAGATACGCAGTATTTT
cdr3_aa: CASSQAFGLFVTDTQYF

d_call: NA
cdr3_length: 14
j_call: TRBJ1-1
clone_size: many
v_call: TRBV12-3/TRBV12-4
cdr3_nt: TGTGCCAGCAGTCCGAACAGGGAGGGTACTGAAGCTTTCTTT
cdr3_aa: CASSPNREGTEAFF

d_call: TRBD1
cdr3_length: 14
j_call: TRBJ1-2
clone_size: many
v_call: TRBV28
cdr3_nt: TGTGCCAGCAGGAGGGACAGGGCAGGCTATGGCTACACCTTC
cdr3_aa: CASRRDRAGYGYTF

d_call: NA
cdr3_length: 15
j_call: TRBJ2-2
clone_size: NA
v_call: TRBV2
cdr3_nt: TGTGCCAGCAGGAGGACAGTACTGACGCTCGGGGAGCTGTTTTTT
cdr3_aa: CASRRTVLTLGELFF

d_call: NA
cdr3_length: 15
j_call: TRBJ1-5
clone_size: NA
v_call: TRBV27
cdr3_nt: TGTGCCAGCAGTTTATGGGGGGCGTCGGGGCAGCCCCAGCATTTT
cdr3_aa: CASSLWGASGQPQHF

d_call: NA
cdr3_length: 16
j_call: TRBJ1-1
clone_size: many
v_call: TRBV12-2
cdr3_nt: TGTGCAAGTCGCTCCGTGACTTGCGTGGGGGACACTGAAGCTTTCTTT
cdr3_aa: CASRSVTCVGDTEAFF

d_call: NA
cdr3_length: 14
j_call: TRBJ1-3
clone_size: many
v_call: TRBV5-1
cdr3_nt: TGCGCCAGCAGCTTGGATGGATCTGGAAACACCATATATTTT
cdr3_aa: CASSLDGSGNTIYF

d_call: NA
cdr3_length: 12
j_call: TRBJ2-1
clone_size: NA
v_call: TRBV11-2
cdr3_nt: TGTGCCAGCAGCTTAGTATTTAGAGAGCAGTTCTTC
cdr3_aa: CASSLVFREQFF

d_call: NA
cdr3_length: 13
j_call: TRBJ2-3
clone_size: NA
v_call: TRBV6-1
cdr3_nt: TGTGCCAGCAGAGAGGGGTACACAGATACGCAGTATTTT
cdr3_aa: CASREGYTDTQYF

d_call: TRBD1
cdr3_length: 14
j_call: TRBJ1-1
clone_size: many
v_call: TRBV5-1
cdr3_nt: TGCGCCAGCGCACACAGGGGAGAGAGCACTGAAGCTTTCTTT
cdr3_aa: CASAHRGESTEAFF

d_call: TRBD1
cdr3_length: 13
j_call: TRBJ1-1
clone_size: NA
v_call: TRBV29-1
cdr3_nt: TGCAGCGTCGGACAGGGTCTGGGGACTGAAGCTTTCTTT
cdr3_aa: CSVGQGLGTEAFF

d_call: TRBD2
cdr3_length: 21
j_call: TRBJ2-1
clone_size: NA
v_call: TRBV9
cdr3_nt: TGTGCCAGCAGCGTAGACCTGAGGGATAGCGGGGGGGCTGTATCCTACAATGAGCAGTTCTTC
cdr3_aa: CASSVDLRDSGGAVSYNEQFF

d_call: NA
cdr3_length: 13
j_call: TRBJ2-1
clone_size: NA
v_call: TRBV5-6
cdr3_nt: TGTGCCAGCAGCTCCACGTACCCGAATGAGCAGTTCTTC
cdr3_aa: CASSSTYPNEQFF

d_call: NA
cdr3_length: 13
j_call: TRBJ2-1
clone_size: NA
v_call: TRBV3-1
cdr3_nt: TGTGCCAGCAGCCAACTCCGGAACAATGAGCAGTTCTTC
cdr3_aa: CASSQLRNNEQFF

d_call: TRBD2
cdr3_length: 19
j_call: TRBJ2-1
clone_size: few
v_call: TRBV11-2
cdr3_nt: TGTGCCAGCAGCTTAGCCTTACTAGCGGGGGGGACTACTAGGAATGAGCAGTTCTTC
cdr3_aa: CASSLALLAGGTTRNEQFF

d_call: NA
cdr3_length: 10
j_call: TRBJ1-1
clone_size: few
v_call: TRBV19
cdr3_nt: TGTGCCAGTAGTAAAACTGAAGCTTTCTTT
cdr3_aa: CASSKTEAFF

d_call: NA
cdr3_length: 13
j_call: TRBJ2-1
clone_size: NA
v_call: TRBV10-3
cdr3_nt: TGTGCCATCAGCCCAGGGTCCGGCAATGAGCAGTTCTTC
cdr3_aa: CAISPGSGNEQFF

d_call: NA
cdr3_length: 15
j_call: TRBJ2-1
clone_size: many
v_call: TRBV12-5
cdr3_nt: TGTGCTAGTGGAGCTAGCCGAAGCTCCTACAATGAGCAGTTCTTC
cdr3_aa: CASGASRSSYNEQFF

d_call: NA
cdr3_length: 14
j_call: TRBJ2-5
clone_size: NA
v_call: TRBV12-3/TRBV12-4
cdr3_nt: TGTGCCAGCAGTTTAGGACAGCAAGAAGAGACCCAGTACTTC
cdr3_aa: CASSLGQQEETQYF

d_call: NA
cdr3_length: 11
j_call: TRBJ1-6
clone_size: few
v_call: TRBV12-3/TRBV12-4
cdr3_nt: TGTGCCAGCAGTTTAGAGGACAGCCTAGACTTT
cdr3_aa: CASSLEDSLDF

d_call: TRBD2
cdr3_length: 15
j_call: TRBJ2-1
clone_size: few
v_call: TRBV5-6
cdr3_nt: TGTGCCAGCAGCTTAGGGACTAGCGGCTACAATGAGCAGTTCTTC
cdr3_aa: CASSLGTSGYNEQFF

d_call: TRBD1
cdr3_length: 16
j_call: TRBJ1-6
clone_size: few
v_call: TRBV15
cdr3_nt: TGTGCCACCAGCAGATTACTGGGACAGGGCGGCTCACCCCTCCACTTT
cdr3_aa: CATSRLLGQGGSPLHF

d_call: TRBD1
cdr3_length: 16
j_call: TRBJ1-4
clone_size: many
v_call: TRBV28
cdr3_nt: TGTGCCAGCAGCCTCAACCCCGCGGGACAGGCGACAAAACTGTTTTTT
cdr3_aa: CASSLNPAGQATKLFF

d_call: NA
cdr3_length: 15
j_call: TRBJ1-5
clone_size: NA
v_call: TRBV2
cdr3_nt: TGTGCCAGCAGTGAGGCCCGGGGGGCCAATCAGCCCCAGCATTTT
cdr3_aa: CASSEARGANQPQHF

d_call: TRBD2
cdr3_length: 15
j_call: TRBJ2-3
clone_size: few
v_call: TRBV5-1
cdr3_nt: TGCGCCAGTTCCATGCGGGGGGGCGGCACAGATACGCAGTATTTT
cdr3_aa: CASSMRGGGTDTQYF

d_call: NA
cdr3_length: 14
j_call: TRBJ2-4
clone_size: many
v_call: TRBV7-2
cdr3_nt: TGTGCCAGCAGCTTAGCACACGCCAAAAACATTCAGTACTTC
cdr3_aa: CASSLAHAKNIQYF

d_call: NA
cdr3_length: 14
j_call: TRBJ2-4
clone_size: many
v_call: TRBV6-5
cdr3_nt: TGTGCCAGCAGACCTACATTGGCCAAAAACATTCAGTACTTC
cdr3_aa: CASRPTLAKNIQYF

d_call: NA
cdr3_length: 15
j_call: TRBJ2-2
clone_size: NA
v_call: TRBV7-7
cdr3_nt: TGTGCCAGCAGCCATAGTCCGAGGGGAAGAGGGGAGCTGTTTTTT
cdr3_aa: CASSHSPRGRGELFF

d_call: NA
cdr3_length: 13
j_call: TRBJ1-2
clone_size: few
v_call: TRBV5-6
cdr3_nt: TGTGCCAGCAGCCCGTCAGGTTTCTATGGCTACACCTTC
cdr3_aa: CASSPSGFYGYTF

d_call: NA
cdr3_length: 15
j_call: TRBJ2-5
clone_size: NA
v_call: TRBV12-3/TRBV12-4
cdr3_nt: TGTGCCAGCAGTTTAAGAGGGGATGGCCAAGAGACCCAGTACTTC
cdr3_aa: CASSLRGDGQETQYF

d_call: NA
cdr3_length: 13
j_call: TRBJ1-2
clone_size: few
v_call: TRBV24-1
cdr3_nt: TGTGCCACAGAGAAGGGACGCGGGGATGGCTACACCTTC
cdr3_aa: CATEKGRGDGYTF

d_call: TRBD2
cdr3_length: 15
j_call: TRBJ2-5
clone_size: NA
v_call: TRBV2
cdr3_nt: TGTGCCAGCCACCAGCGGGGGAGGTTGTTTGAGACCCAGTACTTC
cdr3_aa: CASHQRGRLFETQYF

d_call: TRBD2
cdr3_length: 16
j_call: TRBJ2-2
clone_size: NA
v_call: TRBV10-3
cdr3_nt: TGTGCCATCAGTGAGTCGCTAGCGGCAAACACCGGGGAGCTGTTTTTT
cdr3_aa: CAISESLAANTGELFF

d_call: NA
cdr3_length: 15
j_call: TRBJ2-3
clone_size: NA
v_call: TRBV11-2
cdr3_nt: TGTGCCAGCAGCCCGCTCCAGGGTTCCACAGATACGCAGTATTTT
cdr3_aa: CASSPLQGSTDTQYF

d_call: TRBD1
cdr3_length: 12
j_call: TRBJ1-1
clone_size: NA
v_call: TRBV12-3/TRBV12-4
cdr3_nt: TGTGCCAGCAGCCAACGGGGACAGGAAGCTTTCTTT
cdr3_aa: CASSQRGQEAFF

d_call: NA
cdr3_length: 12
j_call: TRBJ1-1
clone_size: NA
v_call: TRBV20-1
cdr3_nt: TGCAGTGCCCGAAGGGGTAACACTGAAGCTTTCTTT
cdr3_aa: CSARRGNTEAFF

d_call: TRBD1
cdr3_length: 13
j_call: TRBJ1-6
clone_size: many
v_call: TRBV10-3
cdr3_nt: TGTGCCTCAACCAGGGGGCTGGATTCACCCCTCCACTTT
cdr3_aa: CASTRGLDSPLHF

d_call: NA
cdr3_length: 14
j_call: TRBJ2-3
clone_size: many
v_call: TRBV7-6
cdr3_nt: TGTGCCAGCAGCTTAGGGACCGCAAGAAATACGCAGTATTTT
cdr3_aa: CASSLGTARNTQYF

d_call: NA
cdr3_length: 13
j_call: TRBJ2-1
clone_size: NA
v_call: TRBV4-1
cdr3_nt: TGCGCCAGCAGCCTTCAACTTTACAATGAGCAGTTCTTC
cdr3_aa: CASSLQLYNEQFF

d_call: NA
cdr3_length: 12
j_call: TRBJ2-3
clone_size: many
v_call: TRBV29-1
cdr3_nt: TGCAGCGTCAATCAGGGGGGCGATACGCAGTATTTT
cdr3_aa: CSVNQGGDTQYF

d_call: NA
cdr3_length: 16
j_call: TRBJ1-4
clone_size: few
v_call: TRBV9
cdr3_nt: TGTGCCAGCAGCCCCCATAGGACATCAGGAGGGGAAAAACTGTTTTTT
cdr3_aa: CASSPHRTSGGEKLFF

d_call: NA
cdr3_length: 14
j_call: TRBJ1-4
clone_size: NA
v_call: TRBV12-3/TRBV12-4
cdr3_nt: TGTGCCAGCTCTCGGGGGACAACTAATGAAAAACTGTTTTTT
cdr3_aa: CASSRGTTNEKLFF